Listed here are 15 T cell receptor beta chains from one sample, sequenced in a study of T cell responses to AZD1222 COVID-19 vaccine. TCRdb keeps only in-frame clones here, not all; method: immunoSEQ multiplex PCR. This table holds approximately 130,000 clones, 93% found once. Sequencing was performed on peripheral blood, taken on day 0 of AZD1222 vaccination. The source is an adult in good health.

The V call is TRBV7-7, the J call TRBJ2-2; 9 bases fit TRBD2. CDR1 and CDR2 from the germline V gene are SSHAT and FNYEAQ (reference sequence). The CDR3 runs 15 residues. The junction had 3 bases not matched to a gene; V was cut back by 1 base and J by 6 bases. The CDR3 bases are TGTGCCAGCAGCTTAGGGACTAGCGTGTCCGGGGAGCTGTTTTTT. Its translation: CASSLGTSVSGELFF.

This clone was observed a few times. The chain joins TRBV6-1 to TRBJ2-7, with 8 bases identical to TRBD1. The CDR3 is made up of 14 amino acids. The V segment lost 3 bases and the J segment 4 bases; nucleotides outside the gene matches: 5. Germline V gene data show CDR1 as MNHNS and CDR2 as SASEGT. CDR3 bases: TGTGCCAGCAGTGATACCCAGGGGGCGTACGAGCAGTACTTC. The encoded protein is CASSDTQGAYEQYF.

The rearrangement links TRBV3-1 (or the pseudogene TRBV3-2) to TRBJ1-2; 7 nucleotides line up with TRBD1. The germline V gene has CDR1 LGHDT and CDR2 YNNKEL (reference sequence). The CDR3 spans 16 residues. V was pared by 1 base and J by 7 bases, with 12 bases of the junction left unmatched. Here the CDR3 reads CASSQVPSTGIGGYTF. CDR3 DNA: TGTGCCAGCAGCCAAGTCCCATCGACAGGGATTGGTGGCTACACCTTC.

This rearrangement joins TRBV10-1 to TRBJ1-1; no definite D call. From germline, CDR1 is WNHNN and CDR2 SYGVQD (reference sequence). The V end was cut by 4 bases, the J end by 0 bases, with 3 bases between. The CDR3 is made up of 12 amino acids. The CDR3 spells CASSGLNTEAFF. The CDR3 nucleotides read TGCGCCAGCAGTGGCTTGAACACTGAAGCTTTCTTT.

V gene TRBV4-1 combines with J gene TRBJ2-7; maybe TRBD1 (6 bases). The germline gives CDR1 MGHRA, CDR2 YSYEKL. The CDR3 is 15 residues long. Trimming shortened V by 2 bases and J by 4 bases, and 15 bases separated the two germline ends. CDR3 protein: CASSQTRGGHYEQYF. The DNA for the CDR3 is TGCGCCAGCAGCCAAACGCGAGGGGGTCATTACGAGCAGTACTTC.

The rearrangement joins TRBV18 to TRBJ2-7; 10 positions agree with TRBD2. Germline loops: CDR1 KGHSH, CDR2 LQKENI. Germline trimming cut 2 bases from V and 2 bases from J; bases unmatched to any gene: 3. CDR3 size: 15 residues. CDR3 nucleotide sequence: TGTGCCAGCTCACCAGTAGCGGGGGGCACCTACGAGCAGTACTTC. The encoded protein is CASSPVAGGTYEQYF.

The chain is built from TRBV19 and TRBJ2-5; D might be TRBD1 (5 bases). Germline loops: CDR1 LNHDA, CDR2 SQIVND (reference sequence). The CDR3 covers 15 residues. Trimming took 3 bases from V and 1 from J, leaving 12 bases between them. The CDR3 region is CASSIQAGPQETQYF. In DNA form, the CDR3 reads TGTGCCAGTAGTATTCAGGCAGGGCCCCAAGAGACCCAGTACTTC.

The rearrangement joins TRBV27 to TRBJ1-1; D is possibly TRBD1 (6 bases). V shed 1 base and J shed 2 bases, with 17 bases lying between them. Germline assignment: CDR1 MNHEY and CDR2 SMNVEV (reference sequence). This CDR3 contains 17 residues. CDR3 nucleotides: TGTGCCAGCAGTTTATTCCAAACCGGGACAATCAACACTGAAGCTTTCTTT. This translates into CASSLFQTGTINTEAFF.

The rearrangement joins TRBV21-1 to TRBJ2-1; TRBD1 reflects the table's D call only, with no check against the DNA. TRBV21-1 has pseudogene status. This CDR3 comprises 13 residues. CDR3: CASAGTGKDEQFF. The CDR3 DNA follows: TGTGCCAGCGCAGGTACAGGGAAGGATGAGCAGTTCTTC.

The chain is built from TRBV6-5 and TRBJ1-1, with 7 bases fitting TRBD1. The CDR3 has 14 amino acids. V lost 5 bases, J lost 7 bases, and 10 bases stayed unmatched. Germline values: CDR1 MNHEY, CDR2 SVGAGI. CDR3: CASSIQGTRSEAFF. As DNA, the CDR3 is TGTGCCAGCAGTATACAGGGGACCCGCAGTGAAGCTTTCTTT.

The rearrangement links TRBV7-8 to TRBJ1-4; no clear D gene. Germline values: CDR1 SGHVS, CDR2 FQNEAQ. CDR3 size: 15 residues. V was cut by 4 bases and J by 2 bases, with 11 bases left in between. The CDR3 DNA is TGTGCCAGCAGCTATAACCTAGGGACTAATGAAAAACTGTTTTTT. This translates into CASSYNLGTNEKLFF.

The V and J genes are TRBV29-1 and TRBJ1-2; D gene unclear. With 4 bases removed from V and 2 bases from J, the gap between germline ends came to 14 bases. This CDR3 spans 14 amino acids. CDR1 is SQVTM, CDR2 ANQGSEA, per germline. The CDR3 nucleotides read TGCAGCGTTGTAACCGGACCCGACAACTATGGCTACACCTTC. Amino acid sequence: CSVVTGPDNYGYTF.

The chain uses TRBV2 and TRBJ1-1; no clear D gene. The CDR3 has 13 residues. V shed 5 bases and J shed 1 base, with 8 bases lying between them. The V gene's germline CDR1 is SNHLY and CDR2 FYNNEI. CDR3 protein: CASSRLRNTEAFF. The CDR3 coding sequence is TGTGCCAGCAGTCGACTGAGGAACACTGAAGCTTTCTTT. The variable domain in full, with the rest retrieved from reference TRBV2 and TRBJ1-1, is EPEVTQTPSHQVTQMGQEVILRCVPISNHLYFYWYRQILGQKVEFLVSFYNNEISEKSEIFDDQFSVERPDGSNFTLKIRSTKLEDSAMYFCASSRLRNTEAFFGQGTRLTVV.

The chain links TRBV7-9 to TRBJ1-6; D is undetermined. With 0 bases removed from V and 0 bases from J, the gap between germline ends came to 12 bases. CDR3 length: 18 amino acids. Germline V CDR1 and CDR2: SEHNR, FQNEAQ (reference sequence). For the CDR3, the DNA is TGTGCCAGCAGCTTAGCGCGTGGAATTCTCTCCTATAATTCACCCCTCCACTTT. Translated: CASSLARGILSYNSPLHF.

This clone appeared once. The genes are TRBV5-4 and TRBJ1-4; TRBD1 is a possible D gene (5 bases). CDR3 length: 15 residues. V shed 5 bases and J shed 2 bases, with 13 bases lying between them. The germline CDR1 and CDR2 sequences are SGHNT and YYREEE (reference sequence). The CDR3 here is CASRRDPETNEKLFF. The CDR3 DNA reads as TGTGCCAGCAGGAGGGACCCGGAGACTAATGAAAAACTGTTTTTT.